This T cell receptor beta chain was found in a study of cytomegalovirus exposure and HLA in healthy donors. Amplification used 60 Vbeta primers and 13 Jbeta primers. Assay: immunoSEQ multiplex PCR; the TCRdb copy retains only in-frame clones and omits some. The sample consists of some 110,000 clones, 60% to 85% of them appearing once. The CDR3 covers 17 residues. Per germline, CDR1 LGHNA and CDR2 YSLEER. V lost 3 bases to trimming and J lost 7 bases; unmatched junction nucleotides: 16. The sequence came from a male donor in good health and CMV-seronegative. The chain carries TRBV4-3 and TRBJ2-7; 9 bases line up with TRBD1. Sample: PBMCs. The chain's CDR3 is CASSHAISGTGTGEQYF. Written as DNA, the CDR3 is TGCGCCAGCAGCCATGCAATTTCCGGGACAGGGACGGGGGAGCAGTACTTC.